This passage covers 28 T cell receptor beta chains from one sample sequenced in a study of EBV T-cell therapy then PD-1 blockade in nasopharyngeal carcinoma. Treatment noted: AdE1-LMPpoly-expanded autologous EBV-specific T-cell therapy followed by anti-PD-1 nivolumab. Antigens of these TCRs are unknown. Assay used: immunoSEQ multiplex PCR; TCRdb lists only in-frame clones, some missing. The sample includes around 19,000 clones, approximately 88% seen only once; the top ten take roughly 27%. Sample: CD8+ T cells from blood, taken at day 0 from a patient whose treatment included autologous EBV-specific T cells and nivolumab. All receptors come from a man in his forties or fifties with nasopharyngeal carcinoma.

This clone came up a few times. This same CDR3 is encoded by further DNA sequences in the sample. J is TRBJ1-5 and V is TRBV9; D is unresolved. V lost 0 bases and J 0 bases, leaving 7 bases between the germline ends. Germline V CDR1 and CDR2: SGDLS, YYNGEE. This CDR3 region has 15 residues. The DNA for the CDR3 is TGTGCCAGCAGCGTAGGGAGCTATAGCAATCAGCCCCAGCATTTT. As protein: CASSVGSYSNQPQHF.

This rearrangement joins TRBV5-5 to TRBJ2-7, with no clear D. The CDR3 covers 13 residues. The V gene's germline CDR1 is SGHKS and CDR2 YYEKEE (reference sequence). V was shortened by 4 bases and J by 4 bases, with 12 bases between the two germline ends. CDR3 in DNA: TGTGCCAGCAGCAGCGTAGACTTTTACGAGCAGTACTTC. Translating gives CASSSVDFYEQYF.

The chain employs TRBV6-2 or TRBV6-3 and TRBJ2-1; D not certain. V lost 6 bases to trimming and J lost 0 bases, with 15 bases between them. The germline gives CDR1 MNHEY, CDR2 SVGEGT. The CDR3 runs 16 residues. The CDR3 protein is CASSPPSGRSYNEQFF. DNA for the CDR3: TGTGCCAGCAGCCCACCATCAGGTCGCTCCTACAATGAGCAGTTCTTC.

As for this clone: This CDR3 is also generated by other DNA sequences in the sample. This chain links TRBV6-4 with TRBJ2-3; 11 bases are shared with TRBD1. V lost 3 bases, J lost 4 bases, and 0 bases stayed unmatched. The germline V gene has CDR1 MRHNA and CDR2 SNTAGT. The CDR3 extends over 14 amino acids. The CDR3 spells CASSEGQGADTQYF. CDR3 DNA sequence: TGTGCCAGCAGTGAGGGACAGGGGGCAGATACGCAGTATTTT.

V usage is TRBV25-1 and J usage is TRBJ1-5; D is unresolved. V was clipped by 2 bases and J by 9 bases, with 20 bases between them. The CDR3 spans 16 residues. CDR1 MGHDK and CDR2 SYGVNS come from the germline V gene. The CDR3 DNA reads as TGTGCCAGCAGTGAACCGGATTGGCAGCCGTCCTGGCCCCAGCATTTT. Translated, it gives CASSEPDWQPSWPQHF.

CDR3 in amino acids: CASSSRASGYTF. CDR3 DNA: TGTGCCAGCAGCTCCCGGGCGAGTGGCTACACCTTC. The V gene is TRBV9, the J gene TRBJ1-2; D gene uncertain. V was cut by 4 bases and J by 7 bases, with 11 bases left in between. The CDR3 is 12 amino acids. CDR1 SGDLS and CDR2 YYNGEE come from the germline V gene.

The genes are TRBV7-9 and TRBJ1-5; TRBD1 matches 10 bases. CDR3 length: 15 amino acids. Trimming removed 6 bases from V and 4 bases from J; junction bases left unmatched: 6. CDR1 SEHNR and CDR2 FQNEAQ come from the germline V gene (reference sequence). This CDR3 is CASSGTGVFNQPQHF. CDR3 coding DNA: TGTGCCAGCAGTGGGACAGGGGTCTTTAATCAGCCCCAGCATTTT.

This chain joins TRBV12-3 or TRBV12-4 and TRBJ1-1; D not certain. Trimming pared 5 bases from V and 7 bases from J, leaving 8 bases between. The CDR3 length is 11 residues. CDR3 bases: TGTGCCAGCAGTCCCTCAGATGAAGCTTTCTTT. The encoded protein is CASSPSDEAFF.

The rearrangement joins TRBV4-1 to TRBJ1-5; 7 bases line up with TRBD1. The CDR3 runs to 15 residues. Germline V gene lookup returns CDR1 MGHRA and CDR2 YSYEKL. V lost 1 base to trimming and J lost 4 bases; unmatched junction nucleotides: 4. CDR3 sequence: CASSQGETGNQPQHF. CDR3 in DNA: TGCGCCAGCAGCCAAGGGGAGACAGGGAATCAGCCCCAGCATTTT.

The gene calls are TRBV30 and TRBJ1-4; D gene uncertain. CDR3 length: 13 residues. V shed 3 bases and J shed 6 bases, with 11 bases lying between them. Germline values: CDR1 GTSNPN, CDR2 SVGIG (reference sequence). This chain's CDR3 is CAWSTSIYEKLFF. The CDR3 coding sequence is TGTGCCTGGAGCACTAGCATTTATGAAAAACTGTTTTTT.

As DNA, the CDR3 is TGCGCCAGCAGCTTGGCAGGACCCTACGAGCAGTACTTC. This encodes CASSLAGPYEQYF. J is TRBJ2-7 and V is TRBV5-1; D gene uncertain. This CDR3 has 13 residues. V shed 0 bases and J shed 2 bases, with 6 bases lying between them. From germline, CDR1 is SGHRS and CDR2 YFSETQ. The full variable domain, with the rest looked up from reference TRBV5-1 and TRBJ2-7, is KAGVTQTPRYLIKTRGQQVTLSCSPISGHRSVSWYQQTPGQGLQFLFEYFSETQRNKGNFPGRFSGRQFSNSRSEMNVSTLELGDSALYLCASSLAGPYEQYFGPGTRLTVT.

This chain uses TRBV14 with TRBJ1-5; 11 bases line up with TRBD1. Losses at the gene ends were 6 bases for V and 9 bases for J; bases not matched to a gene: 13. The germline gives CDR1 SGHDN, CDR2 FVKESK. This CDR3 has 16 residues. This CDR3 reads CASSLPGQGGRLPQHF. In DNA, the CDR3 is TGTGCCAGCAGTCTTCCGGGACAGGGGGGCCGATTGCCCCAGCATTTT.

J is TRBJ1-6 and V is TRBV28; unclear D gene. The CDR3 extends over 15 amino acids. The V gene's germline CDR1 is MDHEN and CDR2 SYDVKM. V lost 7 bases to trimming and J lost 3 bases, with 13 bases between them. The CDR3 DNA is TGTGCCAGCATCCTACACAAGTTCTATAATTCACCCCTCCACTTT. It specifies CASILHKFYNSPLHF.

The chain links TRBV5-6 to TRBJ2-1; possibly TRBD2 for D (5 bases). Trimming left V 4 bases short and J 12 bases short, with 20 bases between. The CDR3 consists of 14 residues. CDR1 is SGHDT, CDR2 YYEEEE, per germline. Here the CDR3 reads CASSRPLGNSGQFF. The CDR3 coding sequence is TGTGCCAGCAGCCGCCCTCTCGGGAACTCAGGGCAGTTCTTC. Full variable domain (missing parts from reference TRBV5-6 and TRBJ2-1): DAGVTQSPTHLIKTRGQQVTLRCSPKSGHDTVSWYQQALGQGPQFIFQYYEEEERQRGNFPDRFSGHQFPNYSSELNVNALLLGDSALYLCASSRPLGNSGQFFGPGTRLTVL.

The V gene is TRBV9, the J gene TRBJ1-5, with D perhaps matching TRBD1 (5 bases). The CDR3 totals 15 residues. Germline V gene sequence: CDR1 SGDLS, CDR2 YYNGEE. Trimming cost V 2 bases and J 4 bases, with 13 bases left between them. CDR3 in amino acids: CASSVDGGRNQPQHF. The CDR3 region has the DNA TGTGCCAGCAGCGTTGACGGGGGAAGAAATCAGCCCCAGCATTTT. Full variable domain (rest looked up from reference TRBV9 and TRBJ1-5): DSGVTQTPKHLITATGQRVTLRCSPRSGDLSVYWYQQSLDQGLQFLIQYYNGEERAKGNILERFSAQQFPDLHSELNLSSLELGDSALYFCASSVDGGRNQPQHFGDGTRLSIL.

This clone was seen a handful of times. The chain carries TRBV4-1 and TRBJ2-5; 11 bases map to TRBD2. The CDR3 is made up of 17 amino acids. V lost 0 bases and J lost 5; bases outside the gene matches: 8. Germline assignment: CDR1 MGHRA and CDR2 YSYEKL. For the CDR3, the DNA is TGCGCCAGCAGCCAAGATCAGACTAGCGGGGCCAGGGAGACCCAGTACTTC. Encoded protein: CASSQDQTSGARETQYF.

This rearrangement joins TRBV11-1 to TRBJ1-1; D call uncertain. This CDR3 is built from 13 residues. V lost 7 bases and J lost 4, with 13 bases in between. Looked up from germline, CDR1 is SGHAT and CDR2 is FQDESV (reference sequence). In DNA form, the CDR3 reads TGTGCCAGCACCCTGGACCCGGGCACTGAAGCTTTCTTT. It yields the protein CASTLDPGTEAFF. Looking up the rest from reference TRBV11-1 and TRBJ1-1 gives the full variable domain: EAEVAQSPRYKITEKSQAVAFWCDPISGHATLYWYRQILGQGPELLVQFQDESVVDDSQLPKDRFSAERLKGVDSTLKIQPAELGDSAMYLCASTLDPGTEAFFGQGTRLTVV.

V usage is TRBV7-9 and J usage is TRBJ2-1; 10 nucleotides line up with TRBD2. Germline CDR1 SEHNR, CDR2 FQNEAQ (reference sequence). The CDR3 is 13 residues long. Trimming removed 3 bases from V and 7 bases from J; junction bases left unmatched: 0. This CDR3 reads CASSLGLANEQFF. DNA for the CDR3: TGTGCCAGCAGCTTGGGACTAGCGAATGAGCAGTTCTTC.

The V and J genes are TRBV7-9 and TRBJ2-5, with 10 positions matching TRBD1. Germline CDR1 reads SEHNR; CDR2 reads FQNEAQ (reference sequence). J gave up 5 bases and V 8 bases, and 8 bases lay outside the gene matches. The CDR3 runs 14 residues. The CDR3 loop reads CASRPDRGMETQYF. The DNA of the CDR3 is TGTGCCAGCCGGCCGGACAGGGGGATGGAGACCCAGTACTTC.

J is TRBJ2-7 and V is TRBV4-1; TRBD2 might be the D (6 bases). V lost 2 bases, J lost 0 bases, and 14 bases lay in between. The germline gives CDR1 MGHRA, CDR2 YSYEKL. The CDR3 runs to 16 residues. This CDR3 reads CASSQLGGIFSYEQYF. For the CDR3, the DNA is TGCGCCAGCAGCCAACTCGGCGGGATTTTCTCCTACGAGCAGTACTTC.

This clone was seen a single time. The chain has TRBV28 and TRBJ2-1; a weak D match, TRBD1 (6 bases). The CDR3 is made up of 13 amino acids. V was pared by 6 bases and J by 2 bases, with 8 bases between. CDR1 and CDR2 (germline): MDHEN, SYDVKM. CDR3 DNA: TGTGCCAGCAGCACAGGGACCTACAATGAGCAGTTCTTC. Translated, it gives CASSTGTYNEQFF.

This clone was seen a few times. The chain combines TRBV6-2 or TRBV6-3 with TRBJ1-1; D is unclear. Germline V gene data show CDR1 as MNHEY and CDR2 as SVGEGT. This CDR3 has 13 amino acids. V was clipped by 5 bases and J by 1 base, with 8 bases between them. CDR3 region: CASSLSRNTEAFF. CDR3 DNA: TGTGCCAGCAGTCTCTCCAGGAACACTGAAGCTTTCTTT.

This chain connects TRBV4-3 to TRBJ2-7; D tentatively reads TRBD1 or TRBD2 (5 bases each). Germline V gene lookup returns CDR1 LGHNA and CDR2 YSLEER. V lost 4 bases and J lost 6, with 16 bases in between. The CDR3 is 14 amino acids. Here the CDR3 reads CASSPGGGGAEQYF. CDR3 sequence (DNA): TGCGCCAGCAGCCCTGGCGGTGGGGGAGCCGAGCAGTACTTC.

The chain joins TRBV6-4 to TRBJ2-2; 11 nucleotides align to TRBD2. V lost 5 bases and J lost 4; bases outside the gene matches: 3. Germline CDR1 MRHNA, CDR2 SNTAGT. The CDR3 is 15 amino acids. This CDR3 is CASSSSGGSTGELFF. The CDR3 bases are TGTGCCAGCAGTTCTAGCGGGGGGAGCACCGGGGAGCTGTTTTTT.

This chain joins TRBV9 and TRBJ2-7, with TRBD1 matching 10 bases. CDR1 SGDLS and CDR2 YYNGEE come from the germline V gene. The CDR3 contains 14 residues. J gave up 4 bases and V 3 bases, and 4 bases lay outside the gene matches. CDR3 sequence (DNA): TGTGCCAGCAGCGGGGACAGGGGCCGGTACGAGCAGTACTTC. Translating it yields CASSGDRGRYEQYF.

This chain joins TRBV7-6 and TRBJ1-1; D gene ambiguous. CDR1 and CDR2 from the germline V gene are SGHVS and FNYEAQ. Trimming took 0 bases from V and 3 from J, leaving 14 bases between them. The CDR3 covers 16 residues. For the CDR3, the DNA is TGTGCCAGCAGCTTAGCCCCAGGAGCGGCGGACACTGAAGCTTTCTTT. Translating gives CASSLAPGAADTEAFF.

The rearrangement links TRBV5-5 to TRBJ1-5, with D uncertain. Trimming shortened V by 2 bases and J by 0 bases, and 12 bases separated the two germline ends. CDR1 is SGHKS, CDR2 YYEKEE, per germline (reference sequence). The CDR3 has 16 residues. CDR3 loop: CASSLLPPYSNQPQHF. The DNA for the CDR3 is TGTGCCAGCAGCTTACTACCCCCCTATAGCAATCAGCCCCAGCATTTT.

This clone was seen only once. The chain employs TRBV4-3 and TRBJ2-7, with a weak D call TRBD1 (5 bases). This CDR3 has 16 amino acids. V was shortened by 0 bases and J by 2 bases, with 14 bases between the two germline ends. Germline lookup yields CDR1 LGHNA and CDR2 YSLEER. CDR3 coding DNA: TGCGCCAGCAGCCAAGACCTCCAGGGTACCCCCTACGAGCAGTACTTC. Amino acid sequence: CASSQDLQGTPYEQYF.